The 19 T cell receptor beta chains below were found in one sample sequenced in a study of cytomegalovirus exposure and HLA in healthy donors. This PCR relied on a set of 60 Vbeta primers and 13 Jbeta primers. Measured with immunoSEQ multiplex PCR; TCRdb has only the in-frame clones, and not every one. Altogether approximately 300,000 clones are present, 75% to 85% being singletons, with the ten largest covering over 0.3%. Material: PBMCs. These receptors came from a girl aged 2 to 9 in good health and CMV-seronegative.

V and J are TRBV7-8 and TRBJ1-4; D remains unclear. CDR1 is SGHVS and CDR2 is FQNEAQ in the germline V gene. V was shortened by 4 bases and J by 8 bases, with 14 bases between the two germline ends. The CDR3 runs to 14 residues. The CDR3 is CASSSTRRREKLFF. Written as DNA, the CDR3 is TGTGCCAGCAGCTCAACCCGGAGGCGCGAAAAACTGTTTTTT.

This chain uses TRBV28 with TRBJ2-2; TRBD2 matches at 16 bases. V shed 4 bases, J shed 7 bases, and the junction held 15 bases outside the gene matches. CDR3 length: 20 residues. Germline CDR1 is MDHEN and CDR2 is SYDVKM. CDR3 in amino acids: CASSSPLGTSGRALGGELFF. For the CDR3, the DNA is TGTGCCAGCAGTTCCCCCCTCGGGACTAGCGGGAGGGCCCTCGGCGGGGAGCTGTTTTTT.

The rearrangement joins TRBV5-3 to TRBJ1-2, with TRBD1 matching 10 bases. TRBV5-3 is noted as an ORF with a role that remains uncertain. The CDR3 spans 15 residues. V gave up 5 bases and J gave up 4 bases; unmatched junction bases: 8. CDR3 nucleotide sequence: TGTGCCAGAAGAGGGACAGGGGCGTCCCCCTATGGCTACACCTTC. It translates to CARRGTGASPYGYTF.

The rearrangement joins TRBV10-3 to TRBJ1-6; 8 nucleotides line up with TRBD1. The CDR3 sequence is 14 residues long. Germline CDR1 is ENHRY and CDR2 is SYGVKD. The V gene end was trimmed by 6 bases and the J gene end by 8 bases; junction bases not matched to a gene: 6. In nucleotides, the CDR3 is TGTGCCATCAGCTGGACAGGGCCCCATTCACCCCTCCACTTT. It codes for CAISWTGPHSPLHF.

This sequence joins TRBV7-9 and TRBJ1-4; D ambiguous. This CDR3 is 14 amino acids long. The germline V gene has CDR1 SEHNR and CDR2 FQNEAQ (reference sequence). The germline V and J ends were trimmed by 2 bases and 2 bases, with 6 bases remaining between them. This CDR3 is CASSLRSTNEKLFF. The CDR3 DNA follows: TGTGCCAGCAGCTTACGGAGTACTAATGAAAAACTGTTTTTT.

This clone was detected once. The chain carries TRBV29-1 and TRBJ2-5; the match to TRBD1 covers 9 bases. The CDR3 is 13 amino acids. Germline V CDR1 and CDR2: SQVTM, ANQGSEA. V trimming: 5 bases; J trimming: 4 bases; junction bases outside the gene matches: 5. The chain's CDR3 is CSVHRGLRETQYF. The CDR3 nucleotides are TGCAGCGTTCACAGGGGGCTGAGAGAGACCCAGTACTTC. The entire variable domain, with the rest obtained from reference TRBV29-1 and TRBJ2-5, is as follows: SAVISQKPSRDICQRGTSLTIQCQVDSQVTMMFWYRQQPGQSLTLIATANQGSEATYESGFVIDKFPISRPNLTFSTLTVSNMSPEDSSIYLCSVHRGLRETQYFGPGTRLLVL.

This sequence joins TRBV7-9 and TRBJ2-7, with a tentative D call TRBD2 (5 bases). From germline, CDR1 is SEHNR and CDR2 FQNEAQ (reference sequence). The CDR3 sequence is 14 residues long. Trimming pared 1 base from V and 3 bases from J, leaving 10 bases between. The CDR3, as DNA: TGTGCCAGCAGCTTAGAGGACTCATTCTACGAGCAGTACTTC. Protein sequence: CASSLEDSFYEQYF. Complete variable domain (other parts from reference TRBV7-9 and TRBJ2-7): DTGVSQNPRHKITKRGQNVTFRCDPISEHNRLYWYRQTLGQGPEFLTYFQNEAQLEKSRLLSDRFSAERPKGSFSTLEIQRTEQGDSAMYLCASSLEDSFYEQYFGPGTRLTVT.

This clone was observed a few times. This chain joins TRBV7-2 and TRBJ1-5, with 12 nucleotides matching TRBD1. V trimming: 5 bases; J trimming: 6 bases; junction bases outside the gene matches: 5. The V gene's germline CDR1 is SGHTA and CDR2 FQGNSA. This CDR3 region has 15 residues. The CDR3 region has the DNA TGTGCCAGCAGCAGGGACAGGGGGCTTCGTCAGCCCCAGCATTTT. It specifies CASSRDRGLRQPQHF.

The V gene is TRBV27, the J gene TRBJ2-5, with 7 nucleotides matching TRBD1. The CDR3 consists of 12 residues. CDR1 MNHEY and CDR2 SMNVEV come from the germline V gene (reference sequence). With V trimmed by 6 bases and J by 6 bases, 4 bases remained unmatched. CDR3 nucleotides: TGTGCCAGCAGCGTAGGGGGCCAGACCCAGTACTTC. This codes for CASSVGGQTQYF.

In nucleotides, the CDR3 is TGTGCCAGCAGCTCCAGCCGGGGACTAGCGGGGGGCCTGTCCTACGAGCAGTACTTC. As protein: CASSSSRGLAGGLSYEQYF. The chain carries TRBV7-9 and TRBJ2-7; 15 nucleotides line up with TRBD2. Germline V gives CDR1 SEHNR, CDR2 FQNEAQ (reference sequence). V shed 4 bases, J shed 1 base, and the junction held 11 bases outside the gene matches. This CDR3 spans 19 amino acids.

The rearrangement uses TRBV2 and TRBJ2-2; tentatively, D is TRBD1 (5 bases). CDR1 is SNHLY and CDR2 is FYNNEI in the germline V gene. The V end lost 6 bases, the J end lost 4 bases, and 12 bases lay between the germline ends. The CDR3 is 14 amino acids. In nucleotides, the CDR3 is TGTGCCAGCAGGAGACAGACCACCACCGGGGAGCTGTTTTTT. Translating it yields CASRRQTTTGELFF. The full variable domain, with the rest looked up from reference TRBV2 and TRBJ2-2, is EPEVTQTPSHQVTQMGQEVILRCVPISNHLYFYWYRQILGQKVEFLVSFYNNEISEKSEIFDDQFSVERPDGSNFTLKIRSTKLEDSAMYFCASRRQTTTGELFFGEGSRLTVL.

The chain carries TRBV7-9 and TRBJ1-3, with 7 nucleotides matching TRBD1. The germline V gene encodes CDR1 SEHNR and CDR2 FQNEAQ (reference sequence). CDR3 length: 18 residues. Germline trimming cut 4 bases from V and 3 bases from J; bases unmatched to any gene: 15. This CDR3 is CASSSRGQSPLGGNTIYF. DNA for the CDR3: TGTGCCAGCAGCTCCAGGGGACAGAGCCCTCTCGGTGGAAACACCATATATTTT.

The rearrangement joins TRBV30 to TRBJ1-5; D possibly corresponds to TRBD1 (6 bases). Between the trimmed V and J ends, which lost 2 bases and 6 bases, there was a span of 11 bases. Germline loops: CDR1 GTSNPN, CDR2 SVGIG (reference sequence). The CDR3 loop spans 13 amino acids. The CDR3 protein is CAWSTIQGQPQHF. The CDR3 nucleotides read TGTGCCTGGAGTACAATACAGGGTCAGCCCCAGCATTTT.

The DNA for the CDR3 is TGTGCTAGTTTGTGGGACAGGGAGAACACTGAAGCTTTCTTT. It codes for CASLWDRENTEAFF. The genes are TRBV12-5 and TRBJ1-1, with 9 bases aligning to TRBD1. The ends lost 8 bases at V and 1 base at J; junction bases unmatched: 5. From germline, CDR1 is LGHNT and CDR2 FRNRAP. The CDR3 sequence is 14 residues long.

The chain links TRBV30 to TRBJ2-5, with 9 bases identical to TRBD2. The DNA end is more similar to TRBJ2-7, so the J call may be wrong. CDR1 is GTSNPN, CDR2 SVGIG, per germline (reference sequence). The CDR3 loop spans 17 amino acids. This chain's CDR3 is CAWSDTAGGPISYEQYF. The CDR3 DNA reads TGTGCCTGGAGTGACACGGCGGGGGGGCCAATTTCCTACGAGCAGTACTTC.

The V gene is TRBV28, the J gene TRBJ2-6, with 7 bases that match TRBD1. The CDR3 runs 16 residues. In germline, CDR1 is MDHEN, CDR2 SYDVKM. V lost 6 bases, J lost 2 bases, and 7 bases stayed unmatched. The CDR3 reads CASSADQGAGANVLTF. CDR3 nucleotide sequence: TGTGCCAGCAGCGCTGACCAGGGGGCTGGGGCCAACGTCCTGACTTTC.

This chain uses TRBV27 with TRBJ2-3; D gene uncertain. CDR3 length: 13 amino acids. CDR1 MNHEY and CDR2 SMNVEV come from the germline V gene (reference sequence). V was pared by 6 bases and J by 5 bases, with 12 bases between. CDR3 coding DNA: TGTGCCAGCAGCCCGCTCAGAGGAGATACGCAGTATTTT. Protein sequence: CASSPLRGDTQYF.

This clone was found once. The chain links TRBV9 to TRBJ1-3; no firm D call. This CDR3 has 14 residues. Trimming removed 0 bases from V and 6 bases from J, with 10 bases in between. Germline CDR1 is SGDLS and CDR2 is YYNGEE. The CDR3 sequence is CASSVGQVTNTIYF. CDR3 nucleotides: TGTGCCAGCAGCGTAGGGCAGGTGACAAACACCATATATTTT.

This clone turned up a few times. The chain couples TRBV4-1 to TRBJ1-5; TRBD1 might be the D (5 bases). The V end was cut by 1 base, the J end by 3 bases, with 16 bases between. The CDR3 runs 17 residues. Looked up from germline, CDR1 is MGHRA and CDR2 is YSYEKL. The CDR3 nucleotides read TGCGCCAGCAGCCAAGGGATCGGGGGACTCCTCAATCAGCCCCAGCATTTT. It specifies CASSQGIGGLLNQPQHF.